This T cell receptor (beta chain) was identified during a study of cytomegalovirus exposure and HLA in healthy donors. Overall study context: The roughly 120 million unique TCR beta sequences, from 150 million to 200 million T cells, were found by an earlier analysis. General study results and limits: It was confirmed in vitro that a few of the CMV-associated chains were specific for CMV antigens.

60 Vbeta and 13 Jbeta primers were used in PCR. Sequencing was performed with immunoSEQ multiplex PCR; in TCRdb, only in-frame clones are kept and a portion is missing. This table holds about 130,000 clones, over 70% found once. A note on this clone: Its cognate antigen is unknown.

CDR1 is MNHEY, CDR2 SMNVEV, per germline (reference sequence). The CDR3 contains 20 residues. Losses at the gene ends were 2 bases for V and 0 bases for J; bases not matched to a gene: 12. The chain recombines TRBV27 with TRBJ2-2, with TRBD2 matching over 10 bases. This clonotype originated in a woman in her 50s in good health and CMV-seronegative. Sequenced: PBMCs. This CDR3 is CASSLVAGGRWGTNTGELFF. The CDR3, as DNA: TGTGCCAGCAGTTTAGTAGCGGGAGGAAGGTGGGGTACGAACACCGGGGAGCTGTTTTTT.